Each of the 18 T cell receptor beta chains below was sequenced from the same sample in a study of identical twins. One entry per CDR3 protein results from TCRdb running MiXCR on the 5' RACE reads. The repertoire includes some 460,000 distinct CDR3 sequences, over 12% of them detected once, and 0.52% sits in the top ten. The data were also submitted as part of a second study, on yellow fever vaccine responses in identical twins.

Input material: CD4+ T cells sorted from blood. The receptors here all came from a young woman in good health.

The chain uses TRBV6-1 and TRBJ2-5, with 12 bases matching TRBD2. This CDR3 has 17 residues. Germline assignment: CDR1 MNHNS and CDR2 SASEGT. The ends lost 3 bases at V and 0 bases at J; junction bases unmatched: 5. CDR3 in amino acids: CASSDLRLAGDQETQYF. As DNA, the CDR3 is TGTGCCAGCAGTGACCTAAGACTAGCGGGAGACCAAGAGACCCAGTACTTC.

This chain links TRBV4-1 with TRBJ2-3; 12 nucleotides align to TRBD2. V gave up 4 bases and J gave up 0 bases; unmatched junction bases: 5. CDR1 and CDR2 from the germline V gene are MGHRA and YSYEKL. CDR3 length: 17 amino acids. The DNA for the CDR3 is TGCGCCAGCAGCCCCGGACTAGCGGGGACAAGCACAGATACGCAGTATTTT. Residues: CASSPGLAGTSTDTQYF.

In this sample, this clonotype turned up a few times. This rearrangement joins TRBV10-3 to TRBJ2-2; 9 bases align to TRBD1. This CDR3 region has 15 residues. Germline V gene lookup returns CDR1 ENHRY and CDR2 SYGVKD. V lost 6 bases to trimming and J lost 3 bases; unmatched junction nucleotides: 5. The CDR3 coding sequence is TGTGCCATCAGAGGACAGGGGATGGACACCGGGGAGCTGTTTTTT. It specifies CAIRGQGMDTGELFF.

This clonotype was detected a few times. V gene TRBV3-1 combines with J gene TRBJ1-1; the match to TRBD1 covers 9 bases. V was clipped by 3 bases and J by 8 bases; unmatched bases: 4. Germline-derived CDR1 and CDR2 are LGHDT and YNNKEL (reference sequence). CDR3 length: 13 residues. CDR3 loop: CASSQYRGREAFF. The CDR3 DNA reads as TGTGCCAGCAGCCAGTACAGGGGGCGCGAAGCTTTCTTT. Full variable domain (missing parts from reference TRBV3-1 and TRBJ1-1): DTAVSQTPKYLVTQMGNDKSIKCEQNLGHDTMYWYKQDSKKFLKIMFSYNNKELIINETVPNRFSPKSPDKAHLNLHINSLELGDSAVYFCASSQYRGREAFFGQGTRLTVV.

A few counts support this clonotype. The junction differs from germline at one of its ends, possibly a read error. The chain is built from TRBV24-1 and TRBJ2-1, with TRBD1 matching over 8 bases. Germline V CDR1 and CDR2: KGHDR, SFDVKD. The CDR3 runs to 15 residues. The CDR3 loop is CATSDDGQGLNDQFF. CDR3 coding DNA: TGTGCCACCAGTGATGACGGACAGGGTCTGAATGACCAGTTCTTC.

The rearrangement joins TRBV20-1 to TRBJ1-4; D is perhaps TRBD1 (5 bases). Germline-derived CDR1 and CDR2 are DFQATT and SNEGSKA (reference sequence). Between the trimmed V and J ends, which lost 2 bases and 8 bases, there was a span of 15 bases. CDR3 length: 14 residues. CDR3 nucleotide sequence: TGCAGTGCTAGATTCCCGGGACCCGGGGAAAAACTGTTTTTT. Encoded protein: CSARFPGPGEKLFF.

This clonotype showed up just a few times. V usage is TRBV11-2 and J usage is TRBJ2-2; 7 bases are a match to TRBD1. V gave up 5 bases and J gave up 7 bases; unmatched junction bases: 10. The CDR3 length is 15 residues. Germline CDR1 is SGHAT and CDR2 is FQNNGV. For the CDR3, the DNA is TGTGCCAGCAGCCGGGACAGCAACCCGGGCGGGGAGCTGTTTTTT. Amino acid sequence: CASSRDSNPGGELFF.

This clonotype has a handful of counts. This rearrangement joins TRBV2 to TRBJ2-5, with 7 bases aligning to TRBD2. The J segment lost 1 base and the V segment lost 7 bases, leaving 12 bases of the junction unmatched. There are 16 residues in the CDR3. In germline, CDR1 is SNHLY, CDR2 FYNNEI. Written as DNA, the CDR3 is TGTGCCAGCAAGGAAATTAGCGGGCTTGCCCAAGAGACCCAGTACTTC. Encoded protein: CASKEISGLAQETQYF.

This clonotype was detected only a few times. The chain recombines TRBV20-1 with TRBJ2-3; 11 bases are shared with TRBD1. The CDR3 contains 15 residues. Losses at the gene ends were 3 bases for V and 3 bases for J; bases not matched to a gene: 5. The V gene's germline CDR1 is DFQATT and CDR2 SNEGSKA (reference sequence). In nucleotides, the CDR3 is TGCAGTGCTAGCCCCGGGACAGGGGGAACAGATACGCAGTATTTT. The encoded protein is CSASPGTGGTDTQYF.

The CDR3 protein is CSARQGGDQPQHF. The DNA for the CDR3 is TGCAGTGCTAGGCAGGGGGGGGATCAGCCCCAGCATTTT. The chain couples TRBV20-1 to TRBJ1-5, with 7 bases aligning to TRBD1. Germline CDR1 reads DFQATT; CDR2 reads SNEGSKA (reference sequence). This CDR3 is 13 amino acids long. V shed 3 bases, J shed 5 bases, and the junction held 4 bases outside the gene matches.

At least ten counts were recorded for this clonotype. This chain connects TRBV28 to TRBJ2-1, with D maybe TRBD1 (6 bases). V lost 6 bases and J 9 bases, leaving 18 bases between the germline ends. CDR1 and CDR2 from the germline V gene are MDHEN and SYDVKM. CDR3 size: 14 residues. The DNA for the CDR3 is TGTGCCAGCAGGGAGTACAGGGTCTCGGGTGAGCAGTTCTTC. Amino acid sequence: CASREYRVSGEQFF.

This clonotype was found a few times. The rearrangement joins TRBV3-1 to TRBJ2-1; unclear D gene. Deletions cut 1 base from V and 5 bases from J, with 9 bases between. Germline V gives CDR1 LGHDT, CDR2 YNNKEL (reference sequence). The CDR3 is made up of 14 amino acids. The CDR3 region has the DNA TGTGCCAGCAGCCAAGGGAACCTAAACAATGAGCAGTTCTTC. The encoded protein is CASSQGNLNNEQFF.

This clonotype was detected only a few times. V gene TRBV2 combines with J gene TRBJ2-3, with a tentative D call TRBD2 (6 bases). Trimming cost V 9 bases and J 3 bases, with 13 bases left between them. Per the germline V gene, CDR1 is SNHLY and CDR2 is FYNNEI. The CDR3 sequence is 13 residues long. The DNA of the CDR3 is TGTGCCAGTAGCGGCCCGGCAACAGATACGCAGTATTTT. Its protein is CASSGPATDTQYF.

The genes are TRBV5-1 and TRBJ2-1, with D possibly TRBD1 on 5 matching bases. Trimming cost V 4 bases and J 6 bases, with 20 bases left between them. Germline V gene sequence: CDR1 SGHRS, CDR2 YFSETQ. The CDR3 extends over 16 amino acids. The DNA of the CDR3 is TGCGCCAGCAGCCCCCAGAGTAGGGGCGCAGTCAATGAGCAGTTCTTC. It translates to CASSPQSRGAVNEQFF.

In the case of this clonotype: A read error is possible here, since a much larger clone lies one base away. The chain uses TRBV25-1 and TRBJ2-2; D is ambiguous. This CDR3 is 12 amino acids long. Germline V CDR1 and CDR2: MGHDK, SYGVNS. Trimming cost V 1 base and J 7 bases, with 4 bases left between them. The CDR3 region is CASSESVGELFF. CDR3 in DNA: TGTGCCAGCAGTGAATCTGTCGGGGAGCTGTTTTTT.

This clonotype was counted only a few times. V gene TRBV2 combines with J gene TRBJ2-2; TRBD2 is a possible D gene (5 bases). Trimming took off 4 bases at V and 5 bases at J, with 11 bases between the two ends. CDR3 length: 14 residues. Germline V lookup: CDR1 SNHLY, CDR2 FYNNEI. CDR3 amino acids: CASSVRVRTGELFF. The CDR3 nucleotides read TGTGCCAGCAGTGTGAGGGTTAGGACCGGGGAGCTGTTTTTT.

This clonotype was observed a few times. This chain uses TRBV4-2 with TRBJ2-5; D is possibly TRBD1 (7 bases). CDR1 and CDR2 from the germline V gene are LGHNA and YNFKEQ. The CDR3 has 13 amino acids. Trimming cost V 1 base and J 7 bases, with 10 bases left between them. The CDR3 is CASSQVQGGTQYF. DNA for the CDR3: TGTGCCAGCAGCCAAGTTCAGGGGGGGACCCAGTACTTC.

The J gene is TRBJ2-5, the V gene TRBV29-1; the D call may be TRBD1 or TRBD2 (7 bases each). The CDR3 totals 13 residues. Looked up from germline, CDR1 is SQVTM and CDR2 is ANQGSEA. The CDR3 loop reads CCAGGGTQETQYF. CDR3 DNA: TGCTGCGCAGGGGGAGGGACCCAAGAGACCCAGTACTTC.